The 15 T cell receptor beta chains presented below share a single source sample, sequenced in a study of CD8 T cells in Susac syndrome. After extraction with the RNeasy kit, about 0.5 to 1 ug of the RNA was reverse transcribed using random hexamers. One entry per CDR3 protein results from TCRdb running MiXCR on the immunoSEQ multiplex PCR reads. The sample shows 200,000 to 300,000 distinct CDR3 sequences, around 96% of them seen only once. The source material was CD4+ T cells from PBMCs. The receptor set was obtained from a human donor with Susac syndrome.

V usage is TRBV21-1 and J usage is TRBJ2-7; TRBD1 is the table's D call and was not checked against the DNA. TRBV21-1 is shown as a pseudogene. The length of the CDR3 is 17 residues. Written as DNA, the CDR3 is TGTGCCAGCAGCACACCGCCGGACAGGGACCATTTCTACGAGCAGTACTTC. Protein product: CASSTPPDRDHFYEQYF.

This clonotype appeared once. The chain is built from TRBV7-8 and TRBJ2-5; possible D gene TRBD2, 5 bases. The germline V and J ends were trimmed by 2 bases and 2 bases, with 9 bases remaining between them. CDR1 is SGHVS, CDR2 FQNEAQ, per germline. The CDR3 runs to 14 residues. The CDR3 DNA reads TGTGCCAGCAGCTTACAACTAGGGCAAGAGACCCAGTACTTC. The encoded protein is CASSLQLGQETQYF.

This chain connects TRBV4-1 to TRBJ2-5; 7 bases map to TRBD1. With V trimmed by 3 bases and J by 1 base, 8 bases remained unmatched. The CDR3 totals 16 residues. The germline CDR1 and CDR2 sequences are MGHRA and YSYEKL. The CDR3 spells CASSHSPWDSQETQYF. The CDR3 DNA reads as TGCGCCAGCAGCCACTCCCCGTGGGACAGCCAAGAGACCCAGTACTTC.

The rearrangement links TRBV30 to TRBJ1-2; no firm D call. CDR3 length: 12 residues. V gave up 3 bases and J gave up 2 bases, with 7 bases separating them. Germline V gives CDR1 GTSNPN, CDR2 SVGIG (reference sequence). The DNA for the CDR3 is TGTGCCTGGAGCCCCCGGAACTATGGCTACACCTTC. Translating gives CAWSPRNYGYTF.

The genes are TRBV5-4 and TRBJ2-2; D gene uncertain. This CDR3 has 13 amino acids. The germline CDR1 and CDR2 sequences are SGHNT and YYREEE (reference sequence). V gave up 4 bases and J gave up 3 bases, with 7 bases separating them. This chain's CDR3 is CASSLVDTGELFF. The CDR3 DNA follows: TGTGCCAGCAGCCTTGTAGACACCGGGGAGCTGTTTTTT. The full variable domain, in which reference TRBV5-4 and TRBJ2-2 provide the parts outside the CDR3, is ETGVTQSPTHLIKTRGQQVTLRCSSQSGHNTVSWYQQALGQGPQFIFQYYREEENGRGNFPPRFSGLQFPNYSSELNVNALELDDSALYLCASSLVDTGELFFGEGSRLTVL.

CDR3 loop: CASSQDGSRPETQYF. CDR3 sequence (DNA): TGTGCCAGCAGCCAAGATGGTAGCAGACCAGAGACCCAGTACTTC. This chain joins TRBV3-1 and TRBJ2-5; D gene ambiguous. This CDR3 is 15 amino acids long. Germline V gene lookup returns CDR1 LGHDT and CDR2 YNNKEL (reference sequence). V was trimmed by 0 bases and J by 4 bases, leaving 12 bases between them.

This clonotype was observed once. This chain joins TRBV5-1 and TRBJ1-5; no reliable D call. Deletions cut 4 bases from V and 3 bases from J, with 11 bases between. Per the germline V gene, CDR1 is SGHRS and CDR2 is YFSETQ. The CDR3 runs 14 residues. The CDR3 nucleotides read TGCGCCAGCAGCCGCGACGGAAACAATCAGCCCCAGCATTTT. It yields the protein CASSRDGNNQPQHF.

The chain combines TRBV5-4 with TRBJ1-1, with D hard to call. V was cut by 4 bases and J by 2 bases, with 15 bases left in between. This CDR3 spans 15 amino acids. In germline, CDR1 is SGHNT, CDR2 YYREEE (reference sequence). The CDR3 sequence: CASSIPSGTNTEAFF. The CDR3 coding sequence is TGTGCCAGCAGCATTCCTTCGGGAACTAACACTGAAGCTTTCTTT.

The gene calls are TRBV9 and TRBJ2-2; D is unresolved. Germline values: CDR1 SGDLS, CDR2 YYNGEE. The V and J ends lost 4 bases and 5 bases respectively, with 18 bases between them. The CDR3 spans 16 residues. CDR3 bases: TGTGCCAGCAGCTGGAAATGGGGTGTTGGGACCGGGGAGCTGTTTTTT. It codes for CASSWKWGVGTGELFF.

The gene calls are TRBV30 and TRBJ1-1; a weak D match, TRBD1 (6 bases). CDR1 and CDR2 (germline): GTSNPN, SVGIG (reference sequence). This CDR3 contains 16 residues. Trimming cost V 1 base and J 4 bases, with 19 bases left between them. In DNA, the CDR3 is TGTGCCTGGAGTGAACAGGGCCCCTTTGGTAGCACTGAAGCTTTCTTT. Amino acid sequence: CAWSEQGPFGSTEAFF.

The chain carries TRBV5-6 and TRBJ2-7; 8 bases are a match to TRBD2. The germline gives CDR1 SGHDT, CDR2 YYEEEE. This CDR3 has 16 amino acids. The trim removed 4 bases at V and 1 base at J, leaving 10 bases unmatched. CDR3 in amino acids: CASSLVAGTPSYEQYF. The CDR3 nucleotides read TGTGCCAGCAGCCTGGTAGCGGGGACGCCATCCTACGAGCAGTACTTC.

This clonotype was picked up one time. The chain recombines TRBV20-1 with TRBJ2-7; D perhaps matches TRBD2 (6 bases). CDR1 is DFQATT, CDR2 SNEGSKA, per germline (reference sequence). The CDR3 loop spans 12 amino acids. The CDR3 region is CSVGGDSYEQYF. The CDR3 DNA follows: TGCAGCGTTGGAGGGGATTCCTACGAGCAGTACTTC.

This rearrangement joins TRBV5-1 to TRBJ2-3; D unresolved. The germline V gene encodes CDR1 SGHRS and CDR2 YFSETQ. The V gene lost 1 base and the J gene lost 0 bases, with 6 bases spanning the gap. CDR3 length equals 14 residues. The CDR3 loop reads CASSLHTSTDTQYF. CDR3 DNA: TGCGCCAGCAGCTTGCACACTAGCACAGATACGCAGTATTTT.

V usage is TRBV15 and J usage is TRBJ2-1, with D perhaps matching TRBD2 (6 bases). Trimming took 0 bases from V and 3 from J, leaving 9 bases between them. This CDR3 spans 15 amino acids. Germline lookup yields CDR1 LNHNV and CDR2 YYDKDF (reference sequence). The CDR3 region is CATSRDVSGYNEQFF. CDR3 sequence (DNA): TGTGCCACCAGCAGAGATGTTAGCGGCTACAATGAGCAGTTCTTC.

The chain joins TRBV7-2 to TRBJ2-7; 9 bases fit TRBD1. The CDR3 runs to 14 residues. Trimming took 4 bases from V and 3 from J; bases not matched to a gene: 4. CDR1 is SGHTA and CDR2 is FQGNSA in the germline V gene. The CDR3 loop reads CASSSPGQGYEQYF. The CDR3 nucleotides read TGTGCCAGCAGCTCACCGGGACAGGGCTACGAGCAGTACTTC.